This TCR beta chain was captured in a study of blood T cells in healthy people across ages. This CDR3 has 17 amino acids. Germline CDR1 and CDR2: SGHTA and FQGNSA. Trimming pared 4 bases from V and 6 bases from J, leaving 21 bases between. As to this clonotype: Its specificity is not known.

Using a J-beta primer mix together with a sample-barcoded 5' primer, a second PCR was run for roughly 7 to 11 cycles. Every cDNA molecule carried a tag from a template-switch adaptor bearing 12 random nucleotides. Via MiXCR, TCRdb re-called the 5' RACE reads, giving one row per CDR3 protein. The sample consists of 550,000 to 750,000 distinct CDR3 sequences, roughly 21% of them appearing once. Study-level points and caveats: With age, beta diversity per million T cells declined roughly linearly, significantly by approximately 40.

The study drew donors from healthy Caucasian individuals in Russia aged about 6 to 90. The clonotype originates from a man aged 65-85 years in good health. The chain couples TRBV7-2 to TRBJ2-2; D may be TRBD1 or TRBD2 (5 bases each). The sample comprised blood. The CDR3 region has the DNA TGTGCCAGCAGCTCCCGGGACCCCCCGAGGAGTTCCGGGGAGCTGTTTTTT. Its protein is CASSSRDPPRSSGELFF.